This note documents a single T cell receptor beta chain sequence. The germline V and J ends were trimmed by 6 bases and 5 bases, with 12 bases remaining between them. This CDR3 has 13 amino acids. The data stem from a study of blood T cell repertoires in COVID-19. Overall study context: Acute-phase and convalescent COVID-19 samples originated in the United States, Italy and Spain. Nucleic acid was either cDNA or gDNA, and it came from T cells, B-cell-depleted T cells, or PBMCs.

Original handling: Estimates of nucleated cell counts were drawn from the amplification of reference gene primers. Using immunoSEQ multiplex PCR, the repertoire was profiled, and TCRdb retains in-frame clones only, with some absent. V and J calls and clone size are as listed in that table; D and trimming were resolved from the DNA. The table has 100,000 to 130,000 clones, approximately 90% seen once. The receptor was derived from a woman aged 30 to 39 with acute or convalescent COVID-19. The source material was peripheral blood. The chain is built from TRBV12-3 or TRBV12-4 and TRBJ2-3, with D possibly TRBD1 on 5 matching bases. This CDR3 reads CASSPRRGDTQYF. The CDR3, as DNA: TGTGCCAGCAGCCCAAGAAGGGGAGATACGCAGTATTTT.